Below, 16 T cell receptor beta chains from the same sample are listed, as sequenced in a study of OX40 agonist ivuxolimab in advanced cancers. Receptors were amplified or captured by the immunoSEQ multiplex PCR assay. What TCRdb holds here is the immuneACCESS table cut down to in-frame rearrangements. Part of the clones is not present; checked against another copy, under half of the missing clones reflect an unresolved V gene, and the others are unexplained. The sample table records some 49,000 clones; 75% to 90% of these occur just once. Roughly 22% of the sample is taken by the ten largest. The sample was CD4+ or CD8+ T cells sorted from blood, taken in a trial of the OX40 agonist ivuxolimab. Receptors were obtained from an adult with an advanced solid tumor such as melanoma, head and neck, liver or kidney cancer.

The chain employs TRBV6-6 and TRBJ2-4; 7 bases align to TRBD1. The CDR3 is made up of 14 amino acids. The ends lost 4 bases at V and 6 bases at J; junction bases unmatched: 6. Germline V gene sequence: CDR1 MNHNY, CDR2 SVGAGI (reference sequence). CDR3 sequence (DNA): TGTGCCAGCAGTTCCCTGACAGGGCGAAACATTCAGTACTTC. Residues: CASSSLTGRNIQYF.

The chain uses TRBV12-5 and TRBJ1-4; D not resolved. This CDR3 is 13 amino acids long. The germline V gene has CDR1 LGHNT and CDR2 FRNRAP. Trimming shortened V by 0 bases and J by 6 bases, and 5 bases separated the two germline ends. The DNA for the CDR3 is TGTGCTAGTGGTTTGGTCGCCCATGAAAAACTGTTTTTT. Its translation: CASGLVAHEKLFF.

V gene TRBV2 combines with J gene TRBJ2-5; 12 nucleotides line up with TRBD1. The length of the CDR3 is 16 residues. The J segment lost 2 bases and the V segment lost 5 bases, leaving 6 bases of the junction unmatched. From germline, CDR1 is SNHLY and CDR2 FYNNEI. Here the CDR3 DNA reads TGTGCCAGCAGTCTCCCGGGACAGGGGGCTCAAGAGACCCAGTACTTC. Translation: CASSLPGQGAQETQYF.

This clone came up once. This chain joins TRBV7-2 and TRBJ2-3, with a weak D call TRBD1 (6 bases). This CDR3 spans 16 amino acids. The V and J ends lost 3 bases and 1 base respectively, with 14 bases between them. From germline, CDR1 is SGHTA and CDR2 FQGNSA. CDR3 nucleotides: TGTGCCAGCAGCTTGGTGACGGGACACGGCACAGATACGCAGTATTTT. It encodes CASSLVTGHGTDTQYF. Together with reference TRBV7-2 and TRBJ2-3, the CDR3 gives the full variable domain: GAGVSQSPSNKVTEKGKDVELRCDPISGHTALYWYRQSLGQGLEFLIYFQGNSAPDKSGLPSDRFSAERTGGSVSTLTIQRTQQEDSAVYLCASSLVTGHGTDTQYFGPGTRLTVL.

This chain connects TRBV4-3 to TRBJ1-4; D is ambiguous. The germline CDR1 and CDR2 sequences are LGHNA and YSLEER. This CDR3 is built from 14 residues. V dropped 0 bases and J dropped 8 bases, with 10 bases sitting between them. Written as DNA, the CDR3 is TGCGCCAGCAGCCAAGATCGCTATCGAGAAAAACTGTTTTTT. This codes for CASSQDRYREKLFF.

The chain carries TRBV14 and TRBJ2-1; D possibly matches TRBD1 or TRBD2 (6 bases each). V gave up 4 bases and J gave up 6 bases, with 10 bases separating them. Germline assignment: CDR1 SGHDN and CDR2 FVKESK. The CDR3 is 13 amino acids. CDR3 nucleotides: TGTGCCAGCAGCCTCCGGGGGCTCAATGAGCAGTTCTTC. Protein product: CASSLRGLNEQFF.

CDR3 residues: CASTWSAGGSDTQYF. The CDR3 DNA sequence: TGTGCCAGCACCTGGTCAGCGGGGGGGTCAGATACGCAGTATTTT. The chain uses TRBV6-5 and TRBJ2-3; TRBD2 matches 10 bases. There are 15 residues in the CDR3. Trimming cost V 7 bases and J 4 bases; bases outside gene matches: 8. In germline, CDR1 is MNHEY, CDR2 SVGAGI.

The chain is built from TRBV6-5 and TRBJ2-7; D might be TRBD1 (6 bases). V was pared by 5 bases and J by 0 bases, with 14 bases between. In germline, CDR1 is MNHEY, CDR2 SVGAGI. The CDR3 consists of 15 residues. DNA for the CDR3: TGTGCCAGCAGTATTGGGGTGACAGGCTCCTACGAGCAGTACTTC. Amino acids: CASSIGVTGSYEQYF.

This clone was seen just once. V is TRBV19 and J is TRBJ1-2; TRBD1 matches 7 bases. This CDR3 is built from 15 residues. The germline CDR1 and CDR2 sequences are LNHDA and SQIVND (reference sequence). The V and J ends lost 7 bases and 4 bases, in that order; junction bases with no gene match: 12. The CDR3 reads CASTEGQALLYGYTF. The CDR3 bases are TGTGCCAGTACCGAAGGACAGGCCCTCCTCTATGGCTACACCTTC.

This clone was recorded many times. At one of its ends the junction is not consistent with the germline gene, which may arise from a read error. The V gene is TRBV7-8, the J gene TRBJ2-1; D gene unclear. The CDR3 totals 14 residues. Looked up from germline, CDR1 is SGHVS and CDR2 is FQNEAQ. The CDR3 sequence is CASSSLGSNNEQFF. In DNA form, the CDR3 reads TGTGCCAGCAGCTCTCTGGGCTCCAACAATGAGCAGTTCTTC. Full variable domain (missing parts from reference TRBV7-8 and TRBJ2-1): GAGVSQSPRYKVAKRGQDVALRCDPISGHVSLFWYQQALGQGPEFLTYFQNEAQLDKSGLPSDRFFAERPEGSVSTLKIQRTQQEDSAVYLCASSSLGSNNEQFFGPGTRLTVL.

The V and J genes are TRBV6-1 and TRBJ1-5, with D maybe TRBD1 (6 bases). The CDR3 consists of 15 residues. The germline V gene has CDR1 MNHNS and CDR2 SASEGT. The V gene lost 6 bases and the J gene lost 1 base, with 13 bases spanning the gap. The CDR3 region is CASRRTAQSNQPQHF. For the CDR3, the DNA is TGTGCCAGCAGGCGGACAGCTCAGAGCAATCAGCCCCAGCATTTT.

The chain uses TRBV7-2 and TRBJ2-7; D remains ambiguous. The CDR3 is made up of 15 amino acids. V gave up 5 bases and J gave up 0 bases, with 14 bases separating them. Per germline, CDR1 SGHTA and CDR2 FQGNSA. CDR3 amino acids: CASSPRSPPSYEQYF. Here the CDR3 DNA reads TGTGCCAGCAGCCCACGGAGCCCCCCCTCCTACGAGCAGTACTTC.

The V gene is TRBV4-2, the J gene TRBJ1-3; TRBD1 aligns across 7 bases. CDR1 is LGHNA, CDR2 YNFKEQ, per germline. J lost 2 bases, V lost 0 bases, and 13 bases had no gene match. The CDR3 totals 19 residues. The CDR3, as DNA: TGTGCCAGCAGCCAAGAATGGACCAATTCCGGGACAGCTGGAAACACCATATATTTT. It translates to CASSQEWTNSGTAGNTIYF.

DNA of the CDR3: TGCAGCGTTCGTTCCGCACCCTACGAGCAGTACTTC. Residues: CSVRSAPYEQYF. The V gene is TRBV29-1, the J gene TRBJ2-7, with no clear D. The V and J ends lost 5 bases and 2 bases respectively, with 10 bases between them. CDR1 SQVTM and CDR2 ANQGSEA come from the germline V gene. The CDR3 runs 12 residues.

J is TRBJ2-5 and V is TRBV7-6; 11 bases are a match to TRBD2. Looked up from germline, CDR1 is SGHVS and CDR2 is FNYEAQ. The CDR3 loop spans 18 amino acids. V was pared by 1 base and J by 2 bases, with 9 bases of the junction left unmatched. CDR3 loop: CASSLVRLAGGRQETQYF. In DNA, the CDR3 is TGTGCCAGCAGCTTAGTACGGCTAGCGGGGGGACGGCAAGAGACCCAGTACTTC.

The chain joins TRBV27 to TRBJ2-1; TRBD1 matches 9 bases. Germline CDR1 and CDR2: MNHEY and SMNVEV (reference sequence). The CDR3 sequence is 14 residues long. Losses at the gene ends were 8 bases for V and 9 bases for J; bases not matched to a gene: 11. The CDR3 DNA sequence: TGTGCCAGCCAAAAGGACAGGGGTGGCGCTGAGCAGTTCTTC. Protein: CASQKDRGGAEQFF.